This entry lists 28 T cell receptor beta chains sequenced from one sample in a study of response to subunit inactivated influenza vaccine. TCRdb re-called the RT-PCR reads through MiXCR, storing one row per CDR3 protein. Of fewer than 700,000 distinct CDR3 sequences in the sample, 10% to 15% were seen once. Sequences were derived from PBMCs from blood, sampled roughly 48 days after vaccination. Receptors were obtained from a man over 45 who received an inactivated influenza vaccine.

The rearrangement links TRBV10-3 to TRBJ1-6; 9 positions match TRBD1. There are 13 residues in the CDR3. The ends lost 11 bases at V and 8 bases at J; junction bases unmatched: 7. Germline CDR1 is ENHRY and CDR2 is SYGVKD. The CDR3 is CAARDRVYSPLHF. CDR3 DNA: TGTGCCGCCCGGGACAGGGTGTATTCACCCCTCCACTTT.

The V and J genes are TRBV29-1 and TRBJ1-5, with TRBD1 matching 10 bases. Germline CDR1 SQVTM, CDR2 ANQGSEA. CDR3 length equals 15 residues. Trimming at V came to 4 bases and at J to 6 bases, leaving 9 bases not matched to a gene. The CDR3 bases are TGCAGCGTTGCAACCGGGACAGGGGTTGGTCAGCCCCAGCATTTT. Translated: CSVATGTGVGQPQHF. The full variable domain, rest sourced from reference TRBV29-1 and TRBJ1-5, is SAVISQKPSRDICQRGTSLTIQCQVDSQVTMMFWYRQQPGQSLTLIATANQGSEATYESGFVIDKFPISRPNLTFSTLTVSNMSPEDSSIYLCSVATGTGVGQPQHFGDGTRLSIL.

V gene TRBV2 combines with J gene TRBJ2-2; 13 bases are shared with TRBD2. Germline V gene sequence: CDR1 SNHLY, CDR2 FYNNEI. The CDR3 is made up of 19 amino acids. V lost 2 bases, J lost 4 bases, and 10 bases stayed unmatched. The CDR3 here is CASSEPLAGGPLFTGELFF. Here the CDR3 DNA reads TGTGCCAGCAGTGAACCACTAGCGGGAGGGCCTTTGTTCACCGGGGAGCTGTTTTTT.

This clonotype has a count of ten or more. The chain couples TRBV15 to TRBJ2-7; D possibly corresponds to TRBD1 (5 bases). V was cut by 0 bases and J by 2 bases, with 11 bases left in between. The CDR3 extends over 15 amino acids. Germline V gives CDR1 LNHNV, CDR2 YYDKDF (reference sequence). CDR3 loop: CATSRERGRAYEQYF. The CDR3 DNA follows: TGTGCCACCAGCAGAGAAAGAGGCAGGGCCTACGAGCAGTACTTC.

This clonotype has more than one count but fewer than ten. The V gene is TRBV5-5, the J gene TRBJ1-2, with 7 bases lining up with TRBD1. CDR3 length equals 15 residues. The V gene end was trimmed by 3 bases and the J gene end by 8 bases; junction bases not matched to a gene: 13. Per the germline V gene, CDR1 is SGHKS and CDR2 is YYEKEE (reference sequence). The CDR3 DNA sequence: TGTGCCAGCAGCTCCCCCGGACAGGAATTTTGGGGCTACACCTTC. Protein sequence: CASSSPGQEFWGYTF.

The chain joins TRBV20-1 to TRBJ2-1, with TRBD2 identical over 7 bases. V gave up 5 bases and J gave up 4 bases; unmatched junction bases: 14. Per germline, CDR1 DFQATT and CDR2 SNEGSKA (reference sequence). The CDR3 contains 16 residues. CDR3 in DNA: TGCAGTGCTCAACCCCGCCGACTAGCTAGATACAATGAGCAGTTCTTC. It codes for CSAQPRRLARYNEQFF.

This clonotype came up many times. The rearrangement links TRBV20-1 to TRBJ2-1; 9 bases agree with TRBD1. V shed 4 bases and J 7 bases; nucleotides not matched to a gene: 11. This CDR3 is 15 amino acids long. CDR1 is DFQATT and CDR2 is SNEGSKA in the germline V gene (reference sequence). As DNA, the CDR3 is TGCAGTGCTACCCCACCGGGACAGGGAAAAAATGAGCAGTTCTTC. Encoded protein: CSATPPGQGKNEQFF.

This clonotype was seen repeatedly, ten times or more. This chain connects TRBV5-1 to TRBJ2-3; no clear D gene. V gave up 0 bases and J gave up 6 bases, with 5 bases separating them. CDR1 and CDR2 (germline): SGHRS, YFSETQ. The CDR3 is 12 amino acids. This CDR3 is CASSLAGDTQYF. CDR3 coding DNA: TGCGCCAGCAGCTTGGCAGGTGATACGCAGTATTTT.

The gene calls are TRBV7-2 and TRBJ2-5, with 10 nucleotides matching TRBD2. Trimming removed 3 bases from V and 0 bases from J; junction bases left unmatched: 1. There are 15 residues in the CDR3. Germline assignment: CDR1 SGHTA and CDR2 FQGNSA. In DNA, the CDR3 is TGTGCCAGCAGCTTTAGCGGGAGGTACCAAGAGACCCAGTACTTC. It codes for CASSFSGRYQETQYF.

This clonotype was found a few times. The rearrangement links TRBV19 to TRBJ2-6; D may be TRBD1 (5 bases). Per the germline V gene, CDR1 is LNHDA and CDR2 is SQIVND (reference sequence). V lost 3 bases and J lost 0, with 12 bases in between. This CDR3 comprises 17 residues. CDR3 sequence (DNA): TGTGCCAGTAGTATGGGGCGACGGTTCTCTGGGGCCAACGTCCTGACTTTC. Protein product: CASSMGRRFSGANVLTF.

The chain combines TRBV5-5 with TRBJ2-2; no definite D call. With 3 bases removed from V and 0 bases from J, the gap between germline ends came to 9 bases. Germline V CDR1 and CDR2: SGHKS, YYEKEE (reference sequence). The CDR3 spans 15 residues. CDR3 sequence reads: CASSSMVANTGELFF. CDR3 nucleotide sequence: TGTGCCAGCAGCTCAATGGTCGCGAACACCGGGGAGCTGTTTTTT.

The rearrangement links TRBV5-1 to TRBJ1-2; 7 nucleotides line up with TRBD1. CDR3 size: 16 residues. V lost 4 bases and J lost 4; bases outside the gene matches: 13. CDR1 SGHRS and CDR2 YFSETQ come from the germline V gene. This chain's CDR3 is CASSPGTAPRGYGYTF. CDR3 nucleotides: TGCGCCAGCAGCCCGGGGACAGCGCCTAGGGGCTATGGCTACACCTTC.

This clonotype was seen a handful of times. V gene TRBV12-3 or TRBV12-4 combines with J gene TRBJ2-7; 12 nucleotides agree with TRBD2. The CDR3 loop spans 17 amino acids. V was clipped by 5 bases and J by 0 bases; unmatched bases: 8. CDR3 sequence: CASSKTRTSGASYEQYF. CDR3 sequence (DNA): TGTGCCAGCAGTAAAACCCGGACTAGCGGGGCCTCCTACGAGCAGTACTTC.

This clonotype was seen at least ten times. The genes are TRBV12-3 or TRBV12-4 and TRBJ2-1; 7 nucleotides line up with TRBD2. Germline trimming cut 2 bases from V and 5 bases from J; bases unmatched to any gene: 3. The CDR3 totals 14 residues. The CDR3 sequence: CASSLSGTNNEQFF. Here the CDR3 DNA reads TGTGCCAGCAGTTTAAGCGGGACGAACAATGAGCAGTTCTTC.

V is TRBV12-3 or TRBV12-4 and J is TRBJ1-4, with 8 nucleotides matching TRBD1. Germline trimming cut 5 bases from V and 8 bases from J; bases unmatched to any gene: 7. The CDR3 runs to 14 residues. CDR3 protein: CASSQDRDREKLFF. The CDR3 nucleotides read TGTGCCAGCAGTCAGGACAGGGATAGGGAAAAACTGTTTTTT.

This clonotype was detected a few times. This chain links TRBV9 with TRBJ2-5; the D gene is possibly TRBD1 (5 bases). Germline V gene sequence: CDR1 SGDLS, CDR2 YYNGEE. Trimming left V 1 base short and J 1 base short, with 11 bases between. There are 15 residues in the CDR3. Here the CDR3 reads CASSVMSDTQETQYF. In DNA form, the CDR3 reads TGTGCCAGCAGCGTAATGTCGGACACCCAAGAGACCCAGTACTTC.

Only a few counts were recorded for this clonotype. The chain employs TRBV20-1 and TRBJ1-2; possibly TRBD1 for D (5 bases). V shed 0 bases and J shed 7 bases, with 9 bases lying between them. The CDR3 has 12 amino acids. Germline V lookup: CDR1 DFQATT, CDR2 SNEGSKA (reference sequence). In DNA, the CDR3 is TGCAGTGCTAGAGATCCAGGGCTTGGCTACACCTTC. Amino acids: CSARDPGLGYTF.

This clonotype occurred many times. The chain is built from TRBV3-1 and TRBJ2-1, with TRBD2 matching 8 bases. This CDR3 spans 15 amino acids. The germline CDR1 and CDR2 sequences are LGHDT and YNNKEL (reference sequence). J was trimmed by 9 bases and V by 2 bases; bases with no gene match: 9. CDR3 residues: CASSQKGLGWGEQFF. The CDR3 DNA reads TGTGCCAGCAGCCAAAAGGGACTAGGTTGGGGTGAGCAGTTCTTC.

The chain links TRBV4-3 to TRBJ1-6; D is possibly TRBD1 (6 bases). The length of the CDR3 is 15 residues. Germline CDR1 reads LGHNA; CDR2 reads YSLEER. Trimming took off 0 bases at V and 9 bases at J, with 12 bases between the two ends. In DNA form, the CDR3 reads TGCGCCAGCAGCCAAGATAGCCGACAGGTTTCACCCCTCCACTTT. The encoded protein is CASSQDSRQVSPLHF.

This chain links TRBV24-1 with TRBJ2-1; TRBD2 is a possible D gene (5 bases). The CDR3 extends over 11 amino acids. V lost 0 bases and J lost 12, with 5 bases in between. Germline CDR1 KGHDR, CDR2 SFDVKD. Written as DNA, the CDR3 is TGTGCCACCAGTGATTTGCTAGCGCAGTTCTTC. Protein product: CATSDLLAQFF.

This clonotype was observed a handful of times. The chain uses TRBV21-1 and TRBJ1-1; the table's D call, TRBD1, has no DNA check behind it. TRBV21-1 is flagged as a pseudogene. CDR3 length: 18 amino acids. In DNA, the CDR3 is TGTGCCAGCAGCAACTCTTGGGGACAGTCCTGGATTTTCACTGAAGCTTTCTTT. It yields the protein CASSNSWGQSWIFTEAFF.

This chain joins TRBV7-8 and TRBJ2-7; D is uncertain. Trimming left V 5 bases short and J 5 bases short, with 22 bases between. CDR1 SGHVS and CDR2 FQNEAQ come from the germline V gene. The CDR3 consists of 16 residues. The CDR3 loop reads CASSHPHRSARDEQYF. In nucleotides, the CDR3 is TGTGCCAGCAGCCACCCCCACCGGTCAGCACGAGACGAGCAGTACTTC. Combining the CDR3 with reference TRBV7-8 and TRBJ2-7 gives the whole variable domain GAGVSQSPRYKVAKRGQDVALRCDPISGHVSLFWYQQALGQGPEFLTYFQNEAQLDKSGLPSDRFFAERPEGSVSTLKIQRTQQEDSAVYLCASSHPHRSARDEQYFGPGTRLTVT.

A word on this clonotype: Its ends do not fully match the called genes, so a read error is possible. The V gene is TRBV4-1, the J gene TRBJ2-3; D gene ambiguous. CDR3 size: 13 residues. CDR1 is MGHRA and CDR2 is YSYEKL in the germline V gene. Here the CDR3 reads CANSQEGTDTQYF. The CDR3 DNA reads TGCGCCAACAGCCAAGAGGGCACAGATACGCAGTATTTT.

V and J are TRBV11-2 and TRBJ2-4, with 9 bases aligning to TRBD2. This CDR3 is built from 18 residues. Looked up from germline, CDR1 is SGHAT and CDR2 is FQNNGV. The junction had 8 bases not matched to a gene; V was cut back by 2 bases and J by 0 bases. CDR3 in amino acids: CASSLSVAGVLAKNIQYF. DNA for the CDR3: TGTGCCAGCAGCTTAAGTGTAGCGGGAGTACTAGCCAAAAACATTCAGTACTTC.

The table lists this clonotype with a few counts. The chain links TRBV30 to TRBJ1-1; the match to TRBD1 covers 7 bases. The CDR3 length is 11 residues. V lost 1 base to trimming and J lost 11 bases; unmatched junction nucleotides: 4. In germline, CDR1 is GTSNPN, CDR2 SVGIG (reference sequence). The CDR3 nucleotides read TGTGCCTGGAGTGGAGACAGGGCGGCTTTCTTT. Translating gives CAWSGDRAAFF.

The chain has TRBV20-1 and TRBJ2-7, with 9 bases fitting TRBD2. The CDR3 runs to 16 residues. The trim removed 2 bases at V and 5 bases at J, leaving 13 bases unmatched. The germline V gene encodes CDR1 DFQATT and CDR2 SNEGSKA (reference sequence). CDR3 sequence reads: CSARSPALAGIDEQYF. In nucleotides, the CDR3 is TGCAGTGCTAGATCGCCAGCCCTAGCGGGAATCGACGAGCAGTACTTC.

The chain recombines TRBV3-1 with TRBJ2-7; 8 positions agree with TRBD1. V dropped 1 base and J dropped 5; count of bases not matched to a gene: 7. The CDR3 length is 15 residues. The germline V gene has CDR1 LGHDT and CDR2 YNNKEL (reference sequence). The CDR3 loop reads CASSQVQGVIHEQYF. The CDR3 DNA follows: TGTGCCAGCAGCCAAGTACAGGGGGTCATACACGAGCAGTACTTC.

This clonotype was detected many times. V gene TRBV7-9 combines with J gene TRBJ1-1, with no clear D. Per germline, CDR1 SEHNR and CDR2 FQNEAQ (reference sequence). Trimming stripped 1 base from V and 6 bases from J, with 12 bases between. The CDR3 runs to 14 residues. CDR3 residues: CASSLVQHGAEAFF. The CDR3 DNA reads as TGTGCCAGCAGCTTAGTCCAGCACGGGGCTGAAGCTTTCTTT.